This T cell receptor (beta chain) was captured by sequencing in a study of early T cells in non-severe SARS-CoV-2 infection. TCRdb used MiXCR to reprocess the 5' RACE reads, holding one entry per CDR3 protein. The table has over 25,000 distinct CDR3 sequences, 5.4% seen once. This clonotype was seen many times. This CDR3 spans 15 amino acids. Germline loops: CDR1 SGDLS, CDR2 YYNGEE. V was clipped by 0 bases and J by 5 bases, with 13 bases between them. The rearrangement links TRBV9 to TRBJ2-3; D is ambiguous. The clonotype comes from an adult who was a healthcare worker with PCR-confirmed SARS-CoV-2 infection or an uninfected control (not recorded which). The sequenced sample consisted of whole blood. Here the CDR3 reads CASSVVFQDGDTQYF. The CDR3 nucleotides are TGTGCCAGCAGCGTAGTGTTCCAGGACGGAGATACGCAGTATTTT.